These T cell receptor beta chains were read from a single sample in a study of blood T cell repertoires in COVID-19. TCRdb's copy holds only in-frame clones and misses some; the assay was immunoSEQ multiplex PCR. The table records a few hundred thousand clones, approximately 85% of them present only once. Input material: PBMCs or T cells enriched from blood (not recorded which). These receptors all stem from a woman aged 25 to 45 who had recovered from COVID-19. The CDR3 runs from the conserved cysteine through the conserved F or W. Each record gives: J gene, CDR3 length, clone size, D gene, V gene, CDR3 protein, CDR3 DNA. The D gene is left open where the match is weak. Where a row states a size, it is once, few, many or the class of an expanded clone; other rows omit it.

TRBJ2-2 | 12 | once | - | TRBV19 | CVAGKNTGELFF | TGTGTAGCAGGGAAGAACACCGGGGAGCTGTTTTTT
TRBJ2-3 | 16 | once | TRBD2 | TRBV7-2 | CASSLWWPSGNNTQYF | TGTGCCAGCAGCTTATGGTGGCCTAGCGGGAATAATACGCAGTATTTT
TRBJ2-1 | 16 | - | TRBD2 | TRBV15 | CATSSYGTSGYNEQFF | TGTGCCACCAGCAGTTACGGGACTAGCGGCTACAATGAGCAGTTCTTC
TRBJ2-6 | 17 | - | TRBD1 | TRBV5-6 | CASSDRQGLIGANVLTF | TGTGCCAGCAGCGATCGACAGGGGCTGATTGGGGCCAACGTCCTGACTTTC
TRBJ1-3 | 18 | - | - | TRBV11-2 | CASSLAVRTASSGNTIYF | TGTGCCAGCAGCTTAGCGGTGAGGACAGCGAGCTCTGGAAACACCATATATTTT
TRBJ2-2 | 16 | - | TRBD2 | TRBV30 | CAWSVRSGRASGELFF | TGTGCCTGGAGTGTACGCAGCGGGAGGGCGTCCGGGGAGCTGTTTTTT
TRBJ2-7 | 15 | - | - | TRBV21-1 | CASSKREGKGYEQYF | TGTGCCAGCAGCAAACGGGAAGGGAAAGGATACGAGCAGTACTTC
TRBJ2-1 | 15 | - | TRBD2 | TRBV6-2/TRBV6-3 | CASSSRDYSGNEQFF | TGTGCCAGCAGCTCCAGGGACTACTCAGGGAATGAGCAGTTCTTC
TRBJ2-7 | 16 | - | TRBD1 | TRBV5-1 | CASSLAGTVPTYEQYF | TGCGCCAGCAGCTTGGCAGGGACAGTCCCCACATACGAGCAGTACTTC
TRBJ1-2 | 14 | - | - | TRBV30 | CAWSVRQGWGGYTF | TGTGCCTGGAGTGTAAGGCAGGGCTGGGGTGGCTACACCTTC
TRBJ1-2 | 13 | - | - | TRBV7-2 | CASSDKFNYGYTF | TGTGCCAGCAGCGACAAATTTAACTATGGCTACACCTTC
TRBJ2-7 | 13 | - | - | TRBV10-3 | CAISGAASYEQYF | TGTGCCATCAGTGGCGCGGCCTCCTACGAGCAGTACTTC
TRBJ2-7 | 12 | few | - | TRBV28 | CASSFSRYEQYF | TGTGCCAGCAGTTTTAGTCGTTACGAGCAGTACTTC
TRBJ1-1 | 15 | - | - | TRBV23-1 | CASSHRNTGFTEAFF | TGCGCCAGCAGTCATAGGAATACAGGGTTCACTGAAGCTTTCTTT
TRBJ1-2 | 12 | - | TRBD1 | TRBV27 | CASSLTGIGYTF | TGTGCCAGCAGCCTGACAGGGATCGGCTACACCTTC
TRBJ2-1 | 15 | - | TRBD2 | TRBV20-1 | CSASSLAGAVGEQFF | TGCAGTGCTAGTTCTCTAGCGGGGGCCGTCGGGGAGCAGTTCTTC
TRBJ1-4 | 15 | - | - | TRBV24-1 | CATTDRLPPGEKLFF | TGTGCCACCACAGACAGGCTCCCACCGGGTGAAAAACTGTTTTTT
TRBJ2-1 | 16 | - | TRBD2 | TRBV27 | CASSLSSLAGVGEQFF | TGTGCCAGCAGTTTATCCTCTTTAGCGGGAGTGGGTGAGCAGTTCTTC
TRBJ1-1 | 16 | few | TRBD1 | TRBV30 | CAWTRERTGRNTEAFF | TGTGCCTGGACAAGAGAAAGGACAGGGAGGAACACTGAAGCTTTCTTT
TRBJ1-3 | 15 | - | TRBD1 | TRBV28 | CATHRGRFSGNTIYF | TGTGCCACCCACAGGGGGCGATTCTCTGGAAACACCATATATTTT
TRBJ1-5 | 13 | - | - | TRBV18 | CASSPRGDQPQHF | TGTGCCAGCTCACCACGGGGGGACCAGCCCCAGCATTTT
TRBJ1-2 | 14 | few | TRBD1 | TRBV27 | CASSRDRDLRGYTF | TGTGCCAGCTCCCGGGACAGGGACTTGCGAGGCTACACCTTC
TRBJ2-7 | 14 | - | - | TRBV5-1 | CASSPNAVDYEQYF | TGCGCCAGCAGCCCCAACGCGGTGGACTACGAGCAGTACTTC
TRBJ1-2 | 12 | - | - | TRBV6-5 | CATSPGNYGYTF | TGTGCCACCTCCCCAGGGAACTATGGCTACACCTTC
TRBJ1-4 | 15 | once | - | TRBV2 | CASSDIYAGSEKLFF | TGTGCCAGCAGTGATATCTATGCAGGGTCTGAAAAACTGTTTTTT
TRBJ1-2 | 13 | - | - | TRBV9 | CASSGGAWGGYTF | TGTGCCAGCAGCGGGGGCGCATGGGGTGGCTACACCTTC
TRBJ1-1 | 13 | few | - | TRBV30 | CAWSGVLRGEAFF | TGTGCCTGGAGTGGAGTCCTCAGGGGTGAAGCTTTCTTT
TRBJ2-3 | 18 | - | TRBD2 | TRBV19 | CASSRLAGVGKGTDTQYF | TGTGCCAGTAGTAGATTAGCGGGAGTAGGGAAAGGCACAGATACGCAGTATTTT
TRBJ2-7 | 14 | - | - | TRBV13 | CASSFSGPAYEQYF | TGTGCCAGCAGCTTCTCAGGTCCTGCCTACGAGCAGTACTTC
TRBJ2-4 | 14 | - | - | TRBV29-1 | CSVSGGSAKNIQYF | TGCAGCGTTTCAGGGGGGTCCGCCAAAAACATTCAGTACTTC
TRBJ2-7 | 17 | - | TRBD2 | TRBV20-1 | CSASRLGGGDRGYEQYF | TGCAGTGCTAGTCGCCTCGGCGGGGGAGATAGGGGTTACGAGCAGTACTTC
TRBJ2-1 | 13 | - | TRBD2 | TRBV7-9 | CASSLDGGDEQFF | TGTGCCAGCAGCTTAGACGGGGGGGATGAGCAGTTCTTC